This TCR beta chain appears in the sequencing data of a study of OX40 agonist ivuxolimab in advanced cancers. Across the whole study: Subjects had a mean age of approximately 60 years, with a range of roughly 23 to 80; less than 90% were male.

On this clone itself: The antigen is not known.

This table comes from immunoSEQ multiplex PCR, and its TCRdb copy is limited to in-frame clones, with some not included. The repertoire has about 48,000 clones, about 85% of them found once; the top ten carry about 10%. Points from the study as a whole: The study did not work out the antigen specificity of the expanded peripheral T cells. Expanded clones were, on average, more numerous among CD8+ T cells than CD4+. CD4+ and CD8+ blood T cells expanded clonally by week 6 at 0.1 to 3.0 mg/kg.

Germline V gene lookup returns CDR1 SGHDT and CDR2 YYEEEE. With 1 base removed from V and 4 bases from J, the gap between germline ends came to 9 bases. CDR3 length equals 14 residues. Sample: CD4+ or CD8+ T cells sorted from blood, taken in a trial of the OX40 agonist ivuxolimab. The clonotype originates from an adult with an advanced solid tumor such as melanoma, head and neck, liver or kidney cancer. This chain connects TRBV5-6 to TRBJ1-3; unclear D gene. For the CDR3, the DNA is TGTGCCAGCAGCTTGATGGGGTACGGAAACACCATATATTTT. It translates to CASSLMGYGNTIYF.